This entry features one T cell receptor beta chain sequence. As yet, its antigen is unknown. This entry comes from a study of siplizumab effects on memory and regulatory T cells. Findings and limits, study-wide: Whether the proliferating Tregs (from siplizumab cultures) were suppressive was not confirmed. Among sequences traceable to unstimulated CD4+ memory cells, alloreactive ones were significantly reduced by siplizumab.

The ends were cut back, 2 bases at V and 2 bases at J, with 12 bases in the middle. Germline V gene sequence: CDR1 PRHDT, CDR2 FYEKMQ (reference sequence). This CDR3 region has 15 residues. The method was immunoSEQ multiplex PCR; TCRdb's version includes in-frame clones alone and lacks a portion of them. The data hold about 75,000 clones, with approximately 93% observed a single time. The sample taken for sequencing was CD8+ T cells sorted from blood. The sequence derives from a human donor in good health. The chain links TRBV13 to TRBJ2-5; maybe TRBD1 (8 bases). Written as DNA, the CDR3 is TGTGCCAGCAGCTTAATACAGGGGGGGCAAGAGACCCAGTACTTC. Its protein product is CASSLIQGGQETQYF.